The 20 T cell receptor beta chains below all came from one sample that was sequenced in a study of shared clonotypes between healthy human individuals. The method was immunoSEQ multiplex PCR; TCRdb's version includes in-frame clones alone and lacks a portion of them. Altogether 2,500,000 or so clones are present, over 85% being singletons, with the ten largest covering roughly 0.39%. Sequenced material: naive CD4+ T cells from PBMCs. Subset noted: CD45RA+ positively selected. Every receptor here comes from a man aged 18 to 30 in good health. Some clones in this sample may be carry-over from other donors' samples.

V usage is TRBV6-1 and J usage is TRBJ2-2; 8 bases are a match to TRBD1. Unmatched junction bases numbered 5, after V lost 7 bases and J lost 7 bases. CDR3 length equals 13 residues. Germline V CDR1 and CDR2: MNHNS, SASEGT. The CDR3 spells CASIWTGRGELFF. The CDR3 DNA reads TGTGCCAGCATTTGGACAGGGCGCGGGGAGCTGTTTTTT.

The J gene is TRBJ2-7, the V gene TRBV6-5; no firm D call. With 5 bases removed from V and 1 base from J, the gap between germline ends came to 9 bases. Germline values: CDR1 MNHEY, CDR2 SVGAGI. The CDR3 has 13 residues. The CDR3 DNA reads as TGTGCCAGCAGTCTTTTGGGGTCCTACGAGCAGTACTTC. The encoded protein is CASSLLGSYEQYF.

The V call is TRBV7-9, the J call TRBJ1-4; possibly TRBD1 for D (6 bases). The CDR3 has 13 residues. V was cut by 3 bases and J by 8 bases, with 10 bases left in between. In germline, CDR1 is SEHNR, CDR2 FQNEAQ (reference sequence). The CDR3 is CASSLRTEEKLFF. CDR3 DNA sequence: TGTGCCAGCAGCTTGCGGACAGAAGAAAAACTGTTTTTT.

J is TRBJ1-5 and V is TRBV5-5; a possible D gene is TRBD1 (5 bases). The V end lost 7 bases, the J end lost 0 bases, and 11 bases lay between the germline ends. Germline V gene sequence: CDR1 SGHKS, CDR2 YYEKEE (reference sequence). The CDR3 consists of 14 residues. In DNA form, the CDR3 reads TGTGCCAGCCGTCCGGGACCTAGCAATCAGCCCCAGCATTTT. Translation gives CASRPGPSNQPQHF.

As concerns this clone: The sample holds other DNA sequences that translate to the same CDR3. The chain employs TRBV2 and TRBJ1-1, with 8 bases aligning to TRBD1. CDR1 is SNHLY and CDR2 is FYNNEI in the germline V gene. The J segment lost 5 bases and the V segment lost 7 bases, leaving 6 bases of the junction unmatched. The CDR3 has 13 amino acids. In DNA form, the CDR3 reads TGTGCCAGCACGACAGGGGCGGGAACTGAAGCTTTCTTT. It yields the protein CASTTGAGTEAFF.

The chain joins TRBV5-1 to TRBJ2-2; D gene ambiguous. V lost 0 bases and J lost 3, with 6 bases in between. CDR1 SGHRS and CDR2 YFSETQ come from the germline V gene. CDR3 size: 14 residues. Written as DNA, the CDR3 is TGCGCCAGCAGCTTGGACCTTCACACCGGGGAGCTGTTTTTT. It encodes CASSLDLHTGELFF.

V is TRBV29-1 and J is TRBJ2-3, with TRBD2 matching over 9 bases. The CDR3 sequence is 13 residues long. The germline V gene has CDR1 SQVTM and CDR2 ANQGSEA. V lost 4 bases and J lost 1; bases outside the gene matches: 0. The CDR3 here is CSVGGGGTDTQYF. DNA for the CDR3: TGCAGCGTTGGCGGGGGGGGCACAGATACGCAGTATTTT.

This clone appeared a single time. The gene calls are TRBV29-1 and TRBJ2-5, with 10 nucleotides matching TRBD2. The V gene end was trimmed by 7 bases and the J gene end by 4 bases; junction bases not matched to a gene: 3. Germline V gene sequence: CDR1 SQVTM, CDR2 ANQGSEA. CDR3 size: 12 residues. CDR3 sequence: CSARTSGETQYF. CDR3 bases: TGCAGCGCCCGGACTAGCGGAGAGACCCAGTACTTC.

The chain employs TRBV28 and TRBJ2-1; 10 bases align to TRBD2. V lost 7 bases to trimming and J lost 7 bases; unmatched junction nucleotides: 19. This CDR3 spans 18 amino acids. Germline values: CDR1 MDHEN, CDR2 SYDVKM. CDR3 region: CASIPWDLVAGGANEQFF. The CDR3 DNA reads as TGTGCCAGCATCCCATGGGACCTGGTAGCGGGAGGAGCGAATGAGCAGTTCTTC.

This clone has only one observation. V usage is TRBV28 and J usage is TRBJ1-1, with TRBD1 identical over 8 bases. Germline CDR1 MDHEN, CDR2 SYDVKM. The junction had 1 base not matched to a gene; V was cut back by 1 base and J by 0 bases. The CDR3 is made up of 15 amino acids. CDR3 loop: CASSLLQGVNTEAFF. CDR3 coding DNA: TGTGCCAGCAGTTTATTACAGGGGGTGAACACTGAAGCTTTCTTT.

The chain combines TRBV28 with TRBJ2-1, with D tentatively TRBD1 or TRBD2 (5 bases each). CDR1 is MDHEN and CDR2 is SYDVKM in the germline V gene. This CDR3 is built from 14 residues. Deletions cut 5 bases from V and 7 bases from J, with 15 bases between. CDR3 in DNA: TGTGCCAGCAGTCCCCCGAGGGGTAGGAATGAGCAGTTCTTC. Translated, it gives CASSPPRGRNEQFF.

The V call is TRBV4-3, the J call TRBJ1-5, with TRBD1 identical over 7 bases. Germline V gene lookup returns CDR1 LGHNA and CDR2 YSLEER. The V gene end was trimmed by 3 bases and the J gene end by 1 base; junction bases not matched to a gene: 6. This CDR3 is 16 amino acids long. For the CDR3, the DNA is TGCGCCAGCAGCCAGGACAGGAGACAGAGCAATCAGCCCCAGCATTTT. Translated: CASSQDRRQSNQPQHF.

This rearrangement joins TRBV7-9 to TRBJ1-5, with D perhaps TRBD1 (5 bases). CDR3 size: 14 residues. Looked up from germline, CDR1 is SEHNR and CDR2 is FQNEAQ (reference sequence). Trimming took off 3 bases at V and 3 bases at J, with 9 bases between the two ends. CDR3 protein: CASSLGGANQPQHF. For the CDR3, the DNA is TGTGCCAGCAGCTTGGGAGGGGCCAATCAGCCCCAGCATTTT.

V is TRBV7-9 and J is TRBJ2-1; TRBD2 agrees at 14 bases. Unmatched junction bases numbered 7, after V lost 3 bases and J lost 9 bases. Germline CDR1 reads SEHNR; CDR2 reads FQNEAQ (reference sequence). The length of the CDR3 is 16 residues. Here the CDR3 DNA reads TGTGCCAGCAGCTTCTGGGGACTAGCGGGAGCCGGTGAGCAGTTCTTC. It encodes CASSFWGLAGAGEQFF.

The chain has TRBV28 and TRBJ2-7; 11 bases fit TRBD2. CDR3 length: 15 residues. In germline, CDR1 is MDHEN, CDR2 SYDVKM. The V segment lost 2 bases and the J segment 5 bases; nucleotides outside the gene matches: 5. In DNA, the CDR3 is TGTGCCAGCAGTTTACTAACTAGCGGGAGTGACGAGCAGTACTTC. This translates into CASSLLTSGSDEQYF.

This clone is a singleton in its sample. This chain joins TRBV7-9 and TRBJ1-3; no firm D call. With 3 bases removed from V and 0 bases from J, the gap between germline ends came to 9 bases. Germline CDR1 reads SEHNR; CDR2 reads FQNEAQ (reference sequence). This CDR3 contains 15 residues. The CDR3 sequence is CASSFPVRSGNTIYF. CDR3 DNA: TGTGCCAGCAGCTTTCCGGTACGCTCTGGAAACACCATATATTTT.

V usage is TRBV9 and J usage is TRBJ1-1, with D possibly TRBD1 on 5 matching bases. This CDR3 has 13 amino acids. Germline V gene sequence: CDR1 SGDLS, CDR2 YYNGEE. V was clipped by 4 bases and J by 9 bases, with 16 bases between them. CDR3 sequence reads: CASSSTSGTKAFF. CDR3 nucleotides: TGTGCCAGCAGCTCCACCTCCGGGACGAAAGCTTTCTTT.

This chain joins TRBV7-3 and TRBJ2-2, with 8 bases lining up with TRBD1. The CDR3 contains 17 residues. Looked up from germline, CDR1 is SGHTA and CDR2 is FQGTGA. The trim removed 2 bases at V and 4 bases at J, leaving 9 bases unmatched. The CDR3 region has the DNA TGTGCCAGCAGCTTATTAGGGCAGGGGGCCCCCACCGGGGAGCTGTTTTTT. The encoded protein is CASSLLGQGAPTGELFF.

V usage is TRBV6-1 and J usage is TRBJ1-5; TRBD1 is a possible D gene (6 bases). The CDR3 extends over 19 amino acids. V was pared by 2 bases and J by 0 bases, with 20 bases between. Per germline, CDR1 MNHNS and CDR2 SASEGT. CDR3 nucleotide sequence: TGTGCCAGCAGTGAAACCGACAGGTTTAAAGGGTATAGCAATCAGCCCCAGCATTTT. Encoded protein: CASSETDRFKGYSNQPQHF.

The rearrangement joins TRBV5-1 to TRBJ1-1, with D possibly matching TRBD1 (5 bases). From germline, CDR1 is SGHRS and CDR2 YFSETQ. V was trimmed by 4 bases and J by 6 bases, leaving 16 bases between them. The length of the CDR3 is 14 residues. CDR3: CASSLGTHPAEAFF. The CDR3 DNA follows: TGCGCCAGCAGCCTCGGGACCCACCCCGCTGAAGCTTTCTTT.